A single sample gave rise to the 22 T cell receptor beta chains below, sequenced in a study of metastatic and nonmetastatic thyroid tumors. Using MiXCR, TCRdb reanalyzed the PCR reads. The sample contains some 20,000 clones, roughly a third of which appear only once. Patients had received no treatment of any kind before thyroid surgery. Source material: tumor tissue. These receptors came from a female donor with papillary thyroid cancer or a benign thyroid nodule (not recorded which). Some clones in this sample may be carry-over from other donors' samples.

This clone showed up just once. The chain is built from TRBV7-9 and TRBJ2-3; D assignment may be TRBD1 or TRBD2 (5 bases each). Germline V lookup: CDR1 SEHNR, CDR2 FQNEAQ (reference sequence). Between the trimmed V and J ends, which lost 7 bases and 4 bases, there was a span of 15 bases. The CDR3 sequence is 14 residues long. CDR3 amino acids: CASTDPGTSDTQYF. The DNA for the CDR3 is TGTGCCAGCACTGACCCAGGGACCTCAGATACGCAGTATTTT.

The chain combines TRBV6-1 with TRBJ2-1; tentatively, D is TRBD2 (7 bases). The V gene lost 7 bases and the J gene lost 1 base, with 14 bases spanning the gap. Germline V gene data show CDR1 as MNHNS and CDR2 as SASEGT. This CDR3 spans 15 amino acids. In DNA, the CDR3 is TGTGCCAGCAACACGGCGGGGGCTTCCTACAATGAGCAGTTCTTC. This encodes CASNTAGASYNEQFF.

The count of this clone is one. V is TRBV20-1 and J is TRBJ2-7; tentatively, D is TRBD2 (6 bases). The V end lost 3 bases, the J end lost 5 bases, and 17 bases lay between the germline ends. The CDR3 is 14 residues long. Germline loops: CDR1 DFQATT, CDR2 SNEGSKA (reference sequence). CDR3 in amino acids: CSASPGTSVHEQYF. The CDR3 bases are TGCAGTGCTAGTCCCGGGACTTCAGTCCACGAGCAGTACTTC.

The chain recombines TRBV10-1 with TRBJ2-1; 8 bases agree with TRBD1. V was clipped by 3 bases and J by 6 bases; unmatched bases: 7. Germline CDR1 is WNHNN and CDR2 is SYGVQD (reference sequence). The CDR3 has 15 amino acids. The DNA for the CDR3 is TGCGCCAGCAGTGATCAGGGGGCAACCGGCAATGAGCAGTTCTTC. The encoded protein is CASSDQGATGNEQFF.

The chain has TRBV11-2 and TRBJ2-1; 8 bases agree with TRBD2. Germline CDR1 and CDR2: SGHAT and FQNNGV. The CDR3 has 15 amino acids. V shed 6 bases and J 6 bases; nucleotides not matched to a gene: 10. CDR3 coding DNA: TGTGCCAGCAGTCTAACTAGCGGTGGTCCCAATGAGCAGTTCTTC. The encoded protein is CASSLTSGGPNEQFF.

As regards this clone: At one boundary the junction diverges from the germline segment, which might be a read error. Other DNA sequences in this sample translate to the same CDR3. The chain has TRBV2 and TRBJ2-6; D is possibly TRBD1 or TRBD2 (5 bases each). Germline-derived CDR1 and CDR2 are SNHLY and FYNNEI. This CDR3 region has 19 residues. CDR3 protein: CASSEANGAFGSGANVLTF. The CDR3 DNA follows: TGTGCTAGCAGTGAAGCAAACGGGGCCTTCGGATCTGGGGCCAACGTCCTGACTTTC.

This clone was seen a handful of times. The rearrangement links TRBV19 to TRBJ1-2; D uncertain. This CDR3 is built from 14 residues. Germline V gene data show CDR1 as LNHDA and CDR2 as SQIVND (reference sequence). Trimming stripped 6 bases from V and 3 bases from J, with 14 bases between. This CDR3 reads CASSPPQRDYGYTF. For the CDR3, the DNA is TGTGCCAGTAGCCCGCCCCAACGAGACTATGGCTACACCTTC.

The chain combines TRBV28 with TRBJ1-2; D uncertain. Trimming removed 4 bases at V and 4 bases at J, with 22 bases between. Germline V gene lookup returns CDR1 MDHEN and CDR2 SYDVKM. The CDR3 runs 17 residues. The CDR3 bases are TGTGCCAGCAGTTCACGCCCTTTGACCGTACCACTCTATGGCTACACCTTC. This translates into CASSSRPLTVPLYGYTF.

The chain uses TRBV3-1 and TRBJ1-1; D call uncertain. This CDR3 comprises 12 residues. The germline gives CDR1 LGHDT, CDR2 YNNKEL (reference sequence). V lost 3 bases and J lost 1, with 3 bases in between. The CDR3 reads CASSQGNTEAFF. CDR3 in DNA: TGTGCCAGCAGCCAGGGGAACACTGAAGCTTTCTTT. The full variable domain, in which reference TRBV3-1 and TRBJ1-1 provide the parts outside the CDR3, is DTAVSQTPKYLVTQMGNDKSIKCEQNLGHDTMYWYKQDSKKFLKIMFSYNNKELIINETVPNRFSPKSPDKAHLNLHINSLELGDSAVYFCASSQGNTEAFFGQGTRLTVV.

As for this clone: Other nucleotide sequences in the sample specify the same CDR3. The chain employs TRBV7-2 and TRBJ2-3; 7 nucleotides line up with TRBD1. Germline V gene lookup returns CDR1 SGHTA and CDR2 FQGNSA. After removal of 1 base from V and 4 bases from J, the junction contained 2 bases not matched to a gene. This CDR3 comprises 14 residues. The CDR3 region is CASSLDQGADTQYF. DNA of the CDR3: TGTGCCAGCAGCTTAGACCAGGGGGCAGATACGCAGTATTTT.

The rearrangement links TRBV7-3 to TRBJ2-1; a weak D match, TRBD2 (5 bases). Trimming pared 0 bases from V and 7 bases from J, leaving 22 bases between. CDR1 is SGHTA, CDR2 FQGTGA, per germline. The CDR3 has 18 residues. CDR3 nucleotide sequence: TGTGCCAGCAGCTTAACGCCCTCTAGCAGAGGAGTATATAATGAGCAGTTCTTC. This encodes CASSLTPSSRGVYNEQFF.

The chain is built from TRBV19 and TRBJ2-7; no clear D gene. Trimming took 5 bases from V and 3 from J, leaving 11 bases between them. The CDR3 runs 13 residues. Per the germline V gene, CDR1 is LNHDA and CDR2 is SQIVND (reference sequence). CDR3 in amino acids: CASSWVSGYEQYF. The CDR3 coding sequence is TGTGCCAGTAGTTGGGTCTCGGGCTACGAGCAGTACTTC.

This clone has only one observation. This chain joins TRBV11-2 and TRBJ2-2, with D perhaps matching TRBD2 (6 bases). Germline V CDR1 and CDR2: SGHAT, FQNNGV. The CDR3 is 18 residues long. V shed 4 bases and J shed 7 bases, with 25 bases lying between them. CDR3 bases: TGTGCCAGCAGCTCCCCGCGGGGTACCGGGAGTCCGATCGGGGAGCTGTTTTTT. Translated: CASSSPRGTGSPIGELFF.

This chain uses TRBV11-2 with TRBJ2-1; 11 positions agree with TRBD2. J was trimmed by 10 bases and V by 1 base; bases with no gene match: 6. This CDR3 contains 15 residues. Germline loops: CDR1 SGHAT, CDR2 FQNNGV. CDR3: CASSLVGLAGGEQFF. The CDR3 nucleotides read TGTGCCAGCAGCTTAGTAGGGCTAGCGGGAGGCGAGCAGTTCTTC.

This clone has only a few counts. The chain couples TRBV18 to TRBJ2-7, with 9 bases matching TRBD1. Unmatched junction bases numbered 1, after V lost 0 bases and J lost 4 bases. The CDR3 covers 14 residues. Germline values: CDR1 KGHSH, CDR2 LQKENI. The CDR3 loop is CASSPPGQGYEQYF. For the CDR3, the DNA is TGTGCCAGCTCACCACCTGGACAGGGGTACGAGCAGTACTTC.

The V call is TRBV9, the J call TRBJ1-1; D is perhaps TRBD1 (6 bases). Germline V gene data show CDR1 as SGDLS and CDR2 as YYNGEE. The CDR3 length is 13 residues. Deletions cut 3 bases from V and 4 bases from J, with 10 bases between. CDR3 coding DNA: TGTGCCAGCAGCGAGGGGGGCACCACTGAAGCTTTCTTT. This sequence encodes CASSEGGTTEAFF.

The rearrangement uses TRBV20-1 and TRBJ2-7; 8 nucleotides align to TRBD1. Germline V lookup: CDR1 DFQATT, CDR2 SNEGSKA (reference sequence). The CDR3 extends over 15 amino acids. The V segment lost 5 bases and the J segment 1 base; nucleotides outside the gene matches: 10. CDR3 loop: CSASKPGTGSYEQYF. The CDR3 nucleotides are TGCAGTGCTTCAAAACCCGGGACAGGATCCTACGAGCAGTACTTC.

This chain links TRBV12-3 or TRBV12-4 with TRBJ2-3, with 10 positions matching TRBD2. The V gene end was trimmed by 6 bases and the J gene end by 3 bases; junction bases not matched to a gene: 6. The CDR3 has 15 residues. Here the CDR3 reads CASRSAGGVTDTQYF. The DNA of the CDR3 is TGTGCCAGCAGGTCAGCGGGAGGGGTTACAGATACGCAGTATTTT.

The V and J genes are TRBV25-1 and TRBJ2-5; TRBD1 matches at 10 bases. The CDR3 is made up of 17 amino acids. Germline CDR1 reads MGHDK; CDR2 reads SYGVNS. V trimming: 2 bases; J trimming: 2 bases; junction bases outside the gene matches: 8. This CDR3 reads CASSEPRTGGVQETQYF. The CDR3 DNA sequence: TGTGCCAGCAGTGAACCCCGGACAGGGGGAGTGCAAGAGACCCAGTACTTC.

The chain employs TRBV4-1 and TRBJ1-5; 8 bases fit TRBD1. CDR1 MGHRA and CDR2 YSYEKL come from the germline V gene. The V gene end was trimmed by 2 bases and the J gene end by 5 bases; junction bases not matched to a gene: 2. CDR3 size: 14 residues. The CDR3 nucleotides are TGCGCCAGCAGCCAATCGGACAGGGATCAGCCCCAGCATTTT. It yields the protein CASSQSDRDQPQHF.

The V gene is TRBV4-2, the J gene TRBJ1-2; a weak D match, TRBD1 (5 bases). V was trimmed by 0 bases and J by 0 bases, leaving 11 bases between them. This CDR3 comprises 16 residues. Germline CDR1 and CDR2: LGHNA and YNFKEQ. The CDR3 loop reads CASSQEIGAANYGYTF. DNA of the CDR3: TGTGCCAGCAGCCAAGAAATAGGGGCCGCTAACTATGGCTACACCTTC.

In its sample, this clone was seen a few times. V usage is TRBV6-1 and J usage is TRBJ2-7; 10 bases are a match to TRBD1. This CDR3 contains 16 residues. The V segment lost 7 bases and the J segment 6 bases; nucleotides outside the gene matches: 15. Germline V gene data show CDR1 as MNHNS and CDR2 as SASEGT. DNA of the CDR3: TGTGCCAGCACCCACGGGGGGACAGGGGAAGTGGGCGAGCAGTACTTC. This gives the protein CASTHGGTGEVGEQYF.